This T cell receptor (beta chain) was recovered during a study of T cell responses to AZD1222 COVID-19 vaccine. Measured with immunoSEQ multiplex PCR; TCRdb has only the in-frame clones, and not every one. Of some 94,000 clones in the sample, nearly 90% were seen once. The germline V gene has CDR1 LGHDT and CDR2 YNNKEL (reference sequence). V was shortened by 0 bases and J by 4 bases, with 12 bases between the two germline ends. The CDR3 length is 15 residues. Study findings and constraints: Dominant at 160-218 and 743-854, vaccine-associated CD4 TCRs also spanned spike.

On this clone itself: Its antigen remains unidentified.

The sample consisted of peripheral blood, taken on day 0 of AZD1222 vaccination. The clonotype comes from an adult in good health. The chain couples TRBV3-1 (or the pseudogene TRBV3-2) to TRBJ1-1; the D is unclear. The CDR3 spells CASSQDRSRSTEAFF. The CDR3 nucleotides are TGTGCCAGCAGCCAAGATCGCTCCAGGAGCACTGAAGCTTTCTTT.